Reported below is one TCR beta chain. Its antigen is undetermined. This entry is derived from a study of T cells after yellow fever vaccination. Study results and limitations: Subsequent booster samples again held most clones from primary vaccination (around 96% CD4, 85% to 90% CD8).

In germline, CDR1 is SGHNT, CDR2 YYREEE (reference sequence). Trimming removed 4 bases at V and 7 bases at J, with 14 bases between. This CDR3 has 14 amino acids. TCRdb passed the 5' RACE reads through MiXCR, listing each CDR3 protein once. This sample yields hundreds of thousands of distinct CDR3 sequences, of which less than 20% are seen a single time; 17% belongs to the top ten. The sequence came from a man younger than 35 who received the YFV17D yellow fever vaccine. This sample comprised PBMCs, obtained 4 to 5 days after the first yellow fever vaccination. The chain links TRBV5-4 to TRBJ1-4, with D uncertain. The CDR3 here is CASSQKDGPEKLFF. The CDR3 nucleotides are TGTGCCAGCAGCCAGAAGGATGGACCTGAAAAACTGTTTTTT.